This T cell receptor (beta chain) was captured by sequencing in a study of blood T cell repertoires in COVID-19. Some clones are missing from TCRdb's copy, which holds only in-frame ones; the method was immunoSEQ multiplex PCR. The repertoire holds 70,000 to 100,000 clones, with around 84% as singletons. With regard to this clone: The junction differs from germline at one of its ends, possibly a read error.

The source is a human donor in a cohort sampled during active COVID-19. Material: peripheral blood.

The CDR3 protein is CASSPQKGLAGGPYDYGQYF. The CDR3 nucleotides are TGTGCCAGCAGCCCCCAGAAGGGACTAGCGGGAGGGCCCTACGACTACGGGCAGTACTTC. This chain uses TRBV7-8 with TRBJ2-7, with 16 nucleotides matching TRBD2. Germline CDR1 reads SGHVS; CDR2 reads FQNEAQ. The CDR3 consists of 20 residues.